This T cell receptor (beta chain) was sequenced during a study of radiation and T cells in renal cell carcinoma. Worth noting for this clone: Its antigen remains unknown.

Time point denoted: baseline pretreatment blood. As to treatment: 15 Gy SBRT to primary tumor, nephrectomy 4 weeks later. Whole-study findings and limits: In blood, top tumor clones expanded by 2 weeks, shrinking by 4.

The assay was immunoSEQ multiplex PCR, and TCRdb's table has in-frame clones only and misses some. The sample includes approximately 100,000 clones, 70% to 90% of them seen just once. This CDR3 has 17 residues. The germline V gene has CDR1 KGHSH and CDR2 LQKENI. Losses at the gene ends were 3 bases for V and 2 bases for J; bases not matched to a gene: 8. Sequencing was performed on blood, taken from a patient whose treatment included radiotherapy and nephrectomy. This TCR derives from a man aged 45-65 years with renal cell carcinoma. V usage is TRBV18 and J usage is TRBJ2-3, with TRBD2 identical over 10 bases. CDR3: CASSPSSGSFVTDTQYF. The CDR3 DNA reads TGTGCCAGCTCACCTTCTAGCGGGAGTTTTGTCACAGATACGCAGTATTTT.